This TCR beta chain comes out of a study of regulatory T cells in long-lasting Graves disease (dated by TCRdb to the early 2020s). In terms of the full investigation: Persistent Graves' disease was defined as persistently positive TSH receptor autoantibodies together with antithyroid drug treatment for over 5 years. Patients with persistent Graves' disease were compared with patients with newly diagnosed Graves' disease using TCR sequencing and RNA sequencing of peripheral blood. The study was conducted in China and was registered as a clinical trial. TCR sequencing covered 13 persistent and approximately 20 newly diagnosed Graves' disease patients, some 35 samples in total. Persistent Graves' disease patients in the clinical cohort had taken antithyroid drugs for approximately 9.5 years on average.

On the study overall, not on this receptor specifically: Patients with persistent disease shared more public clonotypes (about 3,000) than newly diagnosed patients did (nearly 1,000). Preferential use of TRBV28, TRBJ1-2 and TRBJ2-5 was observed in persistent disease, whereas TRBV20-1 and TRBJ2-1 were favored in newly diagnosed disease. Compared with newly diagnosed patients, patients with persistent Graves' disease had lower TCR Shannon entropy and fewer highly expanded clones, which suggests clonal expansion. The authors noted that the small sample size was a limitation that may lower accuracy. Only the TCR beta chain was sequenced and analyzed. Only peripheral blood was studied, because thyroid tissue, the primary lesion, was inaccessible.

This clonotype has at least ten counts. It has no known antigen specificity. No much larger clonotype is one base removed from it; base qualities were not supplied. CDR1 and CDR2, per the germline V gene (reference sequence), are LNHNV and YYDKDF. Cut back by 1 base and 5 bases, the V and J ends lie 14 bases apart. Its CDR3 holds 15 amino acids, cysteine through phenylalanine. The kept DNA is CDR3 alone, 45 bases in frame from the first base. The sample's time point label, in plain terms: persistent/refractory GD, antithyroid drugs over 5 years with positive TRAb. For both TCR sequencing and RNA sequencing, RNA was extracted from PBMCs in TRIzol. The diagnosis of Graves' disease was made according to American Thyroid Association guidelines. Recruitment of patients was carried out at an endocrinology department in Xi'an, China. Each patient gave around 9.2 milliliters of peripheral blood, collected in an EDTA anticoagulant tube. PBMCs were isolated by Ficoll Paque Plus density gradient separation without further T cell sorting. An Agilent 2100 Bioanalyzer and agarose gel were used to assess RNA quality, and a NanoDrop 2000 was used to measure RNA concentration.

The library was obtained by multiplex PCR. This sample was sequenced with an Illumina HiSeq 4000. TCR beta libraries were built with iRepertoire HTBI primers and Arm-PCR amplification of CDR3 regions. Before sequencing, the PCR products went through gel purification. Concerning the study's data processing: A total of roughly 67 TRBV and under 15 TRBJ segments were identified across samples and were used for gene usage analysis of CDR3 amino acid clonotypes. COPE and FqMerger were used to merge filtered high-quality paired reads into contigs. BLAST was used to align contigs to IMGT TRBV, TRBD and TRBJ reference genes, and CDR3 was defined according to IMGT. Clonotypes above 0.1% frequency were classified as highly expanded clones. Shannon entropy was used to measure repertoire diversity, and the Gini coefficient was used to measure V-J evenness. Clonotypes shared by more than one individual were considered public. TCRdb reworked the public reads: Q25 trimming with fastp, MiXCR clone assembly, productive beta chains retained. Every entry covers one CDR3 protein and lists the most common genes and DNA from its rows. These V and J calls derive from TCRdb rather than the authors' analysis. Here the sample has approximately 350,000 distinct CDR3 sequences; about 23% occur a single time. The leading ten clones occupy around 30% of the sample.

The V and J segments used are TRBV15 and TRBJ2-5, and perhaps TRBD2 as D gene, on 5 matching bases. The sample was peripheral blood mononuclear cells (PBMCs), taken when the disease was refractory, from a patient treated with antithyroid drugs. The clonotype was recovered from a woman in her thirties or forties with Graves disease. Donor details come from another sample of the same person, matched by shared clones. The CDR3 loop reads CATSRGLVSGETQYF. The DNA is as follows: TGTGCCACCAGCAGAGGTCTGGTATCGGGGGAGACCCAGTACTTC.